The 2 T cell receptor beta chains listed next were all sequenced from one sample in a study of cytomegalovirus exposure and HLA in healthy donors. PCR used 60 Vbeta primers and 13 Jbeta primers. Some clones are missing from TCRdb's copy, which holds only in-frame ones; the method was immunoSEQ multiplex PCR. The sample shows approximately 150,000 clones, more than 65% of them seen only once. Sequenced input: PBMCs. These receptors were collected from a man aged 45-65 years in good health and CMV-seropositive.

The chain is built from TRBV27 and TRBJ2-7; D is perhaps TRBD2 (6 bases). This CDR3 has 15 amino acids. The germline V gene has CDR1 MNHEY and CDR2 SMNVEV (reference sequence). Trimming left V 5 bases short and J 0 bases short, with 14 bases between. The CDR3: CASSPRGLISYEQYF. CDR3 nucleotides: TGTGCCAGCAGTCCTCGGGGACTGATCTCCTACGAGCAGTACTTC.

V usage is TRBV4-2 and J usage is TRBJ2-4; the D gene is possibly TRBD2 (7 bases). Between the trimmed V and J ends, which lost 3 bases and 5 bases, there was a span of 17 bases. The CDR3 contains 16 residues. The germline V gene has CDR1 LGHNA and CDR2 YNFKEQ. CDR3 region: CASSHEGRGEQNIQYF. The CDR3 bases are TGTGCCAGCAGCCATGAGGGGAGGGGGGAACAAAACATTCAGTACTTC.